This T cell receptor (beta chain) derives from a study of OX40 agonist ivuxolimab in advanced cancers. This clone showed up just a few times. Other nucleotide sequences in the sample specify the same CDR3. CDR1 is SGHRS and CDR2 is YFSETQ in the germline V gene. This CDR3 contains 15 residues. V lost 0 bases, J lost 6 bases, and 13 bases lay in between. Profiling relied on immunoSEQ multiplex PCR, and the TCRdb table lists in-frame clones only, not all of them. In the table there are under 20,000 clones, around 83% of which are singletons. The genes are TRBV5-1 and TRBJ1-5; a weak D match, TRBD1 (6 bases). The sample was CD4+ or CD8+ T cells sorted from blood, taken in a trial of the OX40 agonist ivuxolimab. The source of this sequence is an adult with an advanced solid tumor such as melanoma, head and neck, liver or kidney cancer. This chain's CDR3 is CASSLGAGDGQPQHF. CDR3 sequence (DNA): TGCGCCAGCAGCTTGGGGGCAGGGGATGGTCAGCCCCAGCATTTT.